This record concerns one TCR beta chain sequence. What it recognizes is unknown. This specimen belongs to a study of a mutant IDH1 vaccine in newly diagnosed glioma. Study as a whole: Sex distribution of treated patients was around 62% male and 37.5% female; mean age was around 40 years. Earlier therapy was either radiotherapy, temozolomide, or both, and most got both. Study conclusions and caveats: Top peripheral T cell clonotype shifts appeared unrelated to pseudoprogression. It was approximately 93% of patients that developed vaccine-induced immune responses.

Time point here: baseline, week 1 (first vaccination visit). Documented treatment: pre-vaccination baseline after standard-of-care therapy. Some clones are missing from TCRdb's copy, which holds only in-frame ones; the method was immunoSEQ multiplex PCR. Here the sample spans about 38,000 clones, roughly 89% being singletons. Germline values: CDR1 SGHDT, CDR2 YYEEEE. V gave up 2 bases and J gave up 4 bases; unmatched junction bases: 5. The CDR3 is made up of 15 amino acids. The sequence came from a man younger than 30 with glioma. Specimen: PBMCs, collected from a glioma patient treated with radiotherapy, temozolomide or both. This chain joins TRBV5-6 and TRBJ2-3; 9 positions agree with TRBD2. CDR3 loop: CASSFRAGGADTQYF. As DNA, the CDR3 is TGTGCCAGCAGCTTTAGAGCGGGAGGTGCAGATACGCAGTATTTT.